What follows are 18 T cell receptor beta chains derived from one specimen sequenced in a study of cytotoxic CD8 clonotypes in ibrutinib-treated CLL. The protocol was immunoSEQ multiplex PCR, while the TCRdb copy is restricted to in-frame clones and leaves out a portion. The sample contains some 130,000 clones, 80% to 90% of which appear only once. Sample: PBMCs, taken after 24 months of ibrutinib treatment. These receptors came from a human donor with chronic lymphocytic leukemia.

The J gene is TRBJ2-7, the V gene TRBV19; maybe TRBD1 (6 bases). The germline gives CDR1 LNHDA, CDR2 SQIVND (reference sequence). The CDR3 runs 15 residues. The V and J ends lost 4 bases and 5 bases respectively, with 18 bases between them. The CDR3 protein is CASSSLSQGSNEQYF. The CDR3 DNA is TGTGCCAGTAGTAGCTTGTCTCAGGGGAGCAACGAGCAGTACTTC.

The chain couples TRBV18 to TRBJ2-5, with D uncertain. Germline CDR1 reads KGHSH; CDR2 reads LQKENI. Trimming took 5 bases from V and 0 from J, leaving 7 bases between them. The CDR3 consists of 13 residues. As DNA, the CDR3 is TGTGCCAGCTCATCTCAGTACCAAGAGACCCAGTACTTC. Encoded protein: CASSSQYQETQYF.

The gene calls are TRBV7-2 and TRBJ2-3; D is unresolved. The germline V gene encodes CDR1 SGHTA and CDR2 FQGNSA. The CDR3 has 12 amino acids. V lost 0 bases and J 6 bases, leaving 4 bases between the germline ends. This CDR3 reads CASSLAFDTQYF. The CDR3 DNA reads TGTGCCAGCAGCTTAGCATTCGATACGCAGTATTTT.

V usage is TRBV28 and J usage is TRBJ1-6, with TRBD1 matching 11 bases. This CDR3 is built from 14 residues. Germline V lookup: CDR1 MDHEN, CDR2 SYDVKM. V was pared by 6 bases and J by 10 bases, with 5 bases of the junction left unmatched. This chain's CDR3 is CASRPGTGGSPLHF. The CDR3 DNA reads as TGTGCCAGCAGGCCCGGGACAGGGGGATCACCCCTCCACTTT.

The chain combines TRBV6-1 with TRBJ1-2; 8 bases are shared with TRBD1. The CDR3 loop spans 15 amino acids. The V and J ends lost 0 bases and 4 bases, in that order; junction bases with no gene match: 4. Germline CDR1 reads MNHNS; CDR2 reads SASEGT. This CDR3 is CASSEATGGIYGYTF. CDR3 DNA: TGTGCCAGCAGTGAAGCAACAGGGGGAATCTATGGCTACACCTTC.

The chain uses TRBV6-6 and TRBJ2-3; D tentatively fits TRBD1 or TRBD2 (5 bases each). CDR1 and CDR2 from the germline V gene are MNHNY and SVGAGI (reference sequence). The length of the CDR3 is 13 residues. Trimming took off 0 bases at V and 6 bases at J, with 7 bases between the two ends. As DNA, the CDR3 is TGTGCCAGCAGTTACTCGTGGGGGGATACGCAGTATTTT. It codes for CASSYSWGDTQYF.

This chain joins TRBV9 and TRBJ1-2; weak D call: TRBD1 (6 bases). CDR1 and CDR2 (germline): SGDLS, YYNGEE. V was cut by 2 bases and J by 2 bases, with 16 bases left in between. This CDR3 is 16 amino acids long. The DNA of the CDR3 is TGTGCCAGCAGCGTCCGAGGGACACCCACAAACTATGGCTACACCTTC. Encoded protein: CASSVRGTPTNYGYTF.

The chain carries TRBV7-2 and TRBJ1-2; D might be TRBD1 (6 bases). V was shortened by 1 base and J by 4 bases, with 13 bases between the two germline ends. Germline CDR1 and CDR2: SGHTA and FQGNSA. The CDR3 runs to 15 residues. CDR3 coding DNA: TGTGCCAGCAGCTTAGGGCAGGGGAGAGCCTATGGCTACACCTTC. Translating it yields CASSLGQGRAYGYTF.

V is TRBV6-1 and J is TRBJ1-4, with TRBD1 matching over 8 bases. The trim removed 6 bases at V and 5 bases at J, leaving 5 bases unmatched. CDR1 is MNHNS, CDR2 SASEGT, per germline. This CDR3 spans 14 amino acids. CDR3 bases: TGTGCCAGCAGACTGACAGGGGCGAATGAAAAACTGTTTTTT. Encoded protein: CASRLTGANEKLFF.

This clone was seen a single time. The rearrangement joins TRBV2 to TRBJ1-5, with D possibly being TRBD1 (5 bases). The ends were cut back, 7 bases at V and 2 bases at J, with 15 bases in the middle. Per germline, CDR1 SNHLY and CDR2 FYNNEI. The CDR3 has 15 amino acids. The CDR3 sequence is CASTVGVGGNQPQHF. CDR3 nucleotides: TGTGCCAGCACGGTGGGGGTAGGCGGCAATCAGCCCCAGCATTTT.

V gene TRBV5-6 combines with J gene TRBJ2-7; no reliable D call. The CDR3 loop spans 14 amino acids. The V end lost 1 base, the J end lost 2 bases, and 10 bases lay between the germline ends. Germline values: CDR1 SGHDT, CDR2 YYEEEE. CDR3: CASSLTASTYEQYF. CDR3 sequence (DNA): TGTGCCAGCAGCTTGACAGCTTCTACCTACGAGCAGTACTTC.

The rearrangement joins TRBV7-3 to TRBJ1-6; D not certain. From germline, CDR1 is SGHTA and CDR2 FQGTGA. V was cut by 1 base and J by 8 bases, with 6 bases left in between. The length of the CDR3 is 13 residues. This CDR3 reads CASSLKRDSPLHF. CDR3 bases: TGTGCCAGCAGCTTAAAGAGGGATTCACCCCTCCACTTT.

CDR3 protein: CASSRAGRQGTQYF. Written as DNA, the CDR3 is TGTGCCAGCTCACGAGCTGGCCGTCAAGGTACCCAGTACTTC. The rearrangement links TRBV18 to TRBJ2-5; D is undetermined. V lost 4 bases to trimming and J lost 8 bases, with 17 bases between them. The CDR3 spans 14 residues. Germline loops: CDR1 KGHSH, CDR2 LQKENI.

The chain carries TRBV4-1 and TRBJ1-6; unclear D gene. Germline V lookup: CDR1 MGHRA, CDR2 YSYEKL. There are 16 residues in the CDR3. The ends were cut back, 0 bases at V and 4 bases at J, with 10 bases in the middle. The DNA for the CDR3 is TGCGCCAGCAGCCAAGATCCGGTGGGGTATAATTCACCCCTCCACTTT. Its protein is CASSQDPVGYNSPLHF.

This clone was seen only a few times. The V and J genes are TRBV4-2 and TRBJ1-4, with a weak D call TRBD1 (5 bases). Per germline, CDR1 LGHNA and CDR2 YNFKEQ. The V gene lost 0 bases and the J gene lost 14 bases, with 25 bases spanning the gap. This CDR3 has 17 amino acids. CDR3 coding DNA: TGTGCCAGCAGCCAAGATCCCTACGTAACTGTGACGGAGGGGCTGTTTTTT. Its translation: CASSQDPYVTVTEGLFF.

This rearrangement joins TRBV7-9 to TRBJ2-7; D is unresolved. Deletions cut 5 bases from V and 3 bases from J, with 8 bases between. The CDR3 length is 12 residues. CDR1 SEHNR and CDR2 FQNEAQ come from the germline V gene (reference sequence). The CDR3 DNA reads TGTGCCAGCAGCCCCGACAACTACGAGCAGTACTTC. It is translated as CASSPDNYEQYF.

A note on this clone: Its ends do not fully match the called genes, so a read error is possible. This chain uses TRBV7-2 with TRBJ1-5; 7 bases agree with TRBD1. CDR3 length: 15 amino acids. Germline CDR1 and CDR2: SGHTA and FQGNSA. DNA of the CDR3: TGTGCCAGCAGCTTAGGCGGGACAGTAAATCACCCCCAGCATTTT. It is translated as CASSLGGTVNHPQHF.

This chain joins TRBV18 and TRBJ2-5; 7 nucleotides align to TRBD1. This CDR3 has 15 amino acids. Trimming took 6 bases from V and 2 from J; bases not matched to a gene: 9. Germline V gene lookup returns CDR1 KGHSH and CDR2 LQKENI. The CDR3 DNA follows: TGTGCCAGCTCGTCCTTCGACAGGGAACAAGAGACCCAGTACTTC. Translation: CASSSFDREQETQYF.